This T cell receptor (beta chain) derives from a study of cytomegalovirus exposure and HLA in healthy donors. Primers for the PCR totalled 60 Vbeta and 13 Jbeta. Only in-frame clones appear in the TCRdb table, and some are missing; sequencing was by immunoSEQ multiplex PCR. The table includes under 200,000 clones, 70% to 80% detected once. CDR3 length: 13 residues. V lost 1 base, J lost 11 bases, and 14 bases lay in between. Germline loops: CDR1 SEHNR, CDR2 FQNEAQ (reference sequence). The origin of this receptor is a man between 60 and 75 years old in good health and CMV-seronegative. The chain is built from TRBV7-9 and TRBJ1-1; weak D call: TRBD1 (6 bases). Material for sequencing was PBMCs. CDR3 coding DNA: TGTGCCAGCAGCTTAGTAGGGCAGGGGAACGCTTTCTTT. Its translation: CASSLVGQGNAFF.